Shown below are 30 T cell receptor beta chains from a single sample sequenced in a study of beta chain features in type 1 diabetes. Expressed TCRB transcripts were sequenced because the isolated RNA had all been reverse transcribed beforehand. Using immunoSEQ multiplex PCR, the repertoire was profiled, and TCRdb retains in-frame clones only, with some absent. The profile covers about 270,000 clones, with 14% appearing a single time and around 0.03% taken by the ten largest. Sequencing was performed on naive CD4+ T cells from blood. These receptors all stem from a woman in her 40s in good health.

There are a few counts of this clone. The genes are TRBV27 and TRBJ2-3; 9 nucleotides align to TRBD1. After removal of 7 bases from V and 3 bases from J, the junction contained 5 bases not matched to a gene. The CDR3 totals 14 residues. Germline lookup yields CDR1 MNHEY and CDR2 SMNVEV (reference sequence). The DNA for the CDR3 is TGTGCCAGCACGGTGACAGGGGGTACAGATACGCAGTATTTT. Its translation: CASTVTGGTDTQYF.

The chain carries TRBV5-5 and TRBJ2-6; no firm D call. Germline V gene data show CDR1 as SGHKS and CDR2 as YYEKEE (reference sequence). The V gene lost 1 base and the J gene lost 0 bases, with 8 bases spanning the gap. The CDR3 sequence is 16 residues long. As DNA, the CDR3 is TGTGCCAGCAGCTTGTTCTCCGGCTCTGGGGCCAACGTCCTGACTTTC. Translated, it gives CASSLFSGSGANVLTF.

The CDR3 is CASATTGVRSNEQFF. As DNA, the CDR3 is TGTGCCAGCGCTACGACAGGCGTTAGGAGCAATGAGCAGTTCTTC. The J gene is TRBJ2-1, the V gene TRBV9; weak D call: TRBD1 (6 bases). The length of the CDR3 is 15 residues. Trimming removed 7 bases from V and 6 bases from J, with 20 bases in between. CDR1 is SGDLS and CDR2 is YYNGEE in the germline V gene.

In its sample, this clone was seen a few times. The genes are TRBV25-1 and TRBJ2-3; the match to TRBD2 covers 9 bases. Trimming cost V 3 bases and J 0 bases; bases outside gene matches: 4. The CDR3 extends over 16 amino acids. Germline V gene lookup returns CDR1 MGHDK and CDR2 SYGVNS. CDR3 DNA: TGTGCCAGCAGTGACCCCCTAGCGGGGAGCACAGATACGCAGTATTTT. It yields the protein CASSDPLAGSTDTQYF.

The CDR3 DNA reads as TGTGCCAGCAGTGAGGGGGCAGGGGGTAGTAATTCACCCCTCCACTTT. This gives the protein CASSEGAGGSNSPLHF. V gene TRBV2 combines with J gene TRBJ1-6, with 7 bases matching TRBD1. Trimming cost V 3 bases and J 6 bases; bases outside gene matches: 8. Germline V gives CDR1 SNHLY, CDR2 FYNNEI. The CDR3 contains 16 residues.

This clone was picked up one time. CDR3 nucleotides: TGTGCCAGCTCACGCACTGGTGGGGCCCCGAATCAGGAGACCCAGTACTTC. Translating gives CASSRTGGAPNQETQYF. The chain links TRBV18 to TRBJ2-5; D possibly corresponds to TRBD1 (5 bases). V was clipped by 4 bases and J by 5 bases, with 23 bases between them. CDR3 length: 17 residues. From germline, CDR1 is KGHSH and CDR2 LQKENI.

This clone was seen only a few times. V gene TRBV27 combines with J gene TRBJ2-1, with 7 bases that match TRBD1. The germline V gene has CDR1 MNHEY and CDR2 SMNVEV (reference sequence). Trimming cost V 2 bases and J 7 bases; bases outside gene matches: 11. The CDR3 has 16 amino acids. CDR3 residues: CASSLEGTVGPNEQFF. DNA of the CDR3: TGTGCCAGCAGTTTAGAGGGGACAGTCGGACCTAATGAGCAGTTCTTC.

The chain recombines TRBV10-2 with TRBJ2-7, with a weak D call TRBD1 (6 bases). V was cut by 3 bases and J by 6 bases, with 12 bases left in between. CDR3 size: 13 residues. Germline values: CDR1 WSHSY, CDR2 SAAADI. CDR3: CASSDRDTAEQYF. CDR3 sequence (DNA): TGCGCCAGCAGTGACAGGGACACGGCCGAGCAGTACTTC.

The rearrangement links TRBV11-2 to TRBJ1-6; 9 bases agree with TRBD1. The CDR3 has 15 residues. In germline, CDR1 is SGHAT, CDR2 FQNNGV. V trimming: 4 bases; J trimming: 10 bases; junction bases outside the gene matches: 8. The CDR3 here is CASSSRTGEVSPLHF. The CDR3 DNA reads TGTGCCAGCAGCTCCCGGACAGGGGAGGTCTCACCCCTCCACTTT.

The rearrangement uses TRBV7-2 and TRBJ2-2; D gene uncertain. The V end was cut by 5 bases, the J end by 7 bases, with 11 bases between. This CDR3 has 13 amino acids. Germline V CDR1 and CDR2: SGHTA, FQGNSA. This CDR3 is CASSPLFGGELFF. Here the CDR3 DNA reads TGTGCCAGCAGCCCGCTCTTCGGCGGGGAGCTGTTTTTT.

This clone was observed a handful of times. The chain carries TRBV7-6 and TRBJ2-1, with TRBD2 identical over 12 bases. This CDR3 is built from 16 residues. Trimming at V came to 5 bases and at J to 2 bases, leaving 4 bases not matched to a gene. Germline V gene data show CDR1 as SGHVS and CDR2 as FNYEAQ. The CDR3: CASSRASGGAYNEQFF. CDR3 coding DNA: TGTGCCAGCAGCCGCGCTAGCGGGGGGGCCTACAATGAGCAGTTCTTC.

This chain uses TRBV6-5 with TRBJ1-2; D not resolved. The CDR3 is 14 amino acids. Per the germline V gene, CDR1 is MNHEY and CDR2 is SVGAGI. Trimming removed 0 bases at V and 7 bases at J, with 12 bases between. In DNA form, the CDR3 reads TGTGCCAGCAGTTACTCGGGCCCGGCAGTTGGCTACACCTTC. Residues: CASSYSGPAVGYTF.

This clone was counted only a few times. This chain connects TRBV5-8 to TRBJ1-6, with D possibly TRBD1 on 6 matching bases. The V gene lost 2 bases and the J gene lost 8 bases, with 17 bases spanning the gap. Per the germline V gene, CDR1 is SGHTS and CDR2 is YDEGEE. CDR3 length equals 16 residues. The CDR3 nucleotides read TGTGCCAGCAGCTTTCTCATGGGGGCCCCCGATTCACCCCTCCACTTT. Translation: CASSFLMGAPDSPLHF.

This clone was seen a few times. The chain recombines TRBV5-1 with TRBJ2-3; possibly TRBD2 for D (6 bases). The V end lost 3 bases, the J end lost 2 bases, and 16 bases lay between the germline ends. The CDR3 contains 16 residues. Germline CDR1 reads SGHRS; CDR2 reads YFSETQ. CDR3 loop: CASSSAGTLFTDTQYF. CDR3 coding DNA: TGCGCCAGCAGCTCAGCCGGGACTTTATTCACAGATACGCAGTATTTT.

The DNA of the CDR3 is TGTGCCAGCAGCTTGGATGGGACAGGGACCTACGAGCAGTACTTC. This codes for CASSLDGTGTYEQYF. The V and J genes are TRBV5-5 and TRBJ2-7, with TRBD1 identical over 9 bases. V gave up 0 bases and J gave up 2 bases; unmatched junction bases: 3. CDR1 is SGHKS, CDR2 YYEKEE, per germline (reference sequence). The length of the CDR3 is 15 residues.

The CDR3 reads CASSFLPSGLRRETQYF. The CDR3 DNA follows: TGCGCCAGCAGCTTTCTTCCTAGCGGGCTTCGGCGGGAGACCCAGTACTTC. J is TRBJ2-5 and V is TRBV5-1; TRBD2 matches at 8 bases. The length of the CDR3 is 17 residues. Germline V gene lookup returns CDR1 SGHRS and CDR2 YFSETQ. V was clipped by 2 bases and J by 5 bases; unmatched bases: 14.

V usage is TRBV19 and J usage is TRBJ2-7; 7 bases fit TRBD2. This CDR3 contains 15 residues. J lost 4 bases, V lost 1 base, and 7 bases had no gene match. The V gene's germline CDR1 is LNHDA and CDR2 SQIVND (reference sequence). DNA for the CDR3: TGTGCCAGTAGTATAGTCGGCGGGACTACTTACGAGCAGTACTTC. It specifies CASSIVGGTTYEQYF.

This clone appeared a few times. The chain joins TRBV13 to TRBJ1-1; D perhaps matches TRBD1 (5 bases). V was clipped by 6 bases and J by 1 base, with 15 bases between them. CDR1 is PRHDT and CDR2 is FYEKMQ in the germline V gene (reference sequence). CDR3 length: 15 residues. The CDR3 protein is CASRVTVQSNTEAFF. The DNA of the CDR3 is TGTGCCAGCAGGGTGACAGTACAATCGAACACTGAAGCTTTCTTT.

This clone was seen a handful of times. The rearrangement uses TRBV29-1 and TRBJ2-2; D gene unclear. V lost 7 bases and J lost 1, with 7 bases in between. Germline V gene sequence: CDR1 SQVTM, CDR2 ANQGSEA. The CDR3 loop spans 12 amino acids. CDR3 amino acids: CSARQNTGELFF. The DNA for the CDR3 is TGCAGCGCGCGGCAGAACACCGGGGAGCTGTTTTTT.

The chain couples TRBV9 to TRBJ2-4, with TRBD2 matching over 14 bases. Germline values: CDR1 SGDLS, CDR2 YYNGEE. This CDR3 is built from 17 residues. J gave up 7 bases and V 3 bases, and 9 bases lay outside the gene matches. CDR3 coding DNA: TGTGCCAGCAGCGCCGGGACTAGCGGGGGACTAGGGAACATTCAGTACTTC. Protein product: CASSAGTSGGLGNIQYF.

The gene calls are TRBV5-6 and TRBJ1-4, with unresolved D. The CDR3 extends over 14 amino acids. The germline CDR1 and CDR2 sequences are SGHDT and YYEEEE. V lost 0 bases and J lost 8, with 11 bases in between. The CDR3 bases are TGTGCCAGCAGCTTGGGCCGGGGTCGGGAAAAACTGTTTTTT. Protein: CASSLGRGREKLFF.

In nucleotides, the CDR3 is TGCGCCAGCAGCCCCCAGTTGGGGGGGGCCGGGGCCATTCAGTACTTC. Translation: CASSPQLGGAGAIQYF. V gene TRBV4-3 combines with J gene TRBJ2-4; the D gene is possibly TRBD2 (7 bases). V dropped 4 bases and J dropped 9 bases, with 22 bases sitting between them. CDR3 length: 16 residues. Germline CDR1 reads LGHNA; CDR2 reads YSLEER.

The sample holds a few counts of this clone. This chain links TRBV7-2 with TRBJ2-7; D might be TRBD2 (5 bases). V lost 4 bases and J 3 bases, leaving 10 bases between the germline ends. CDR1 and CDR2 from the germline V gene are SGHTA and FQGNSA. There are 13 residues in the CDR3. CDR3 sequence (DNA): TGTGCCAGCAGCTCGCCCGGGGTCTACGAGCAGTACTTC. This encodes CASSSPGVYEQYF.

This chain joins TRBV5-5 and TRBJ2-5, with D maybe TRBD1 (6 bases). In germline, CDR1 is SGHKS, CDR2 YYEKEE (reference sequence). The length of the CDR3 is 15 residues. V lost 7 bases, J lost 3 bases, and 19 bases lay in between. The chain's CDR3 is CASSLQRNREETQYF. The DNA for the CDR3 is TGTGCCAGCTCTCTTCAACGCAACAGGGAAGAGACCCAGTACTTC.

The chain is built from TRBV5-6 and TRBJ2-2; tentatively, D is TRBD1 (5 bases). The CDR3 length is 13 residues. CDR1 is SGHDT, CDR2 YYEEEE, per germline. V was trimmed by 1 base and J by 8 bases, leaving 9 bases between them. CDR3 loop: CASSLPGPGELFF. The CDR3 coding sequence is TGTGCCAGCAGCTTGCCAGGGCCTGGGGAGCTGTTTTTT. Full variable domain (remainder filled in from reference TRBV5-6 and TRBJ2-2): DAGVTQSPTHLIKTRGQQVTLRCSPKSGHDTVSWYQQALGQGPQFIFQYYEEEERQRGNFPDRFSGHQFPNYSSELNVNALLLGDSALYLCASSLPGPGELFFGEGSRLTVL.

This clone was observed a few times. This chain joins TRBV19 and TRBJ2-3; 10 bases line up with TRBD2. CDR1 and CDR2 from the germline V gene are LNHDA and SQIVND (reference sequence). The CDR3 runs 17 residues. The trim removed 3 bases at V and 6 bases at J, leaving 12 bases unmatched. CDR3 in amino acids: CASSIFGAGGSPDTQYF. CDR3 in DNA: TGTGCCAGTAGTATTTTCGGAGCGGGGGGGTCCCCGGATACGCAGTATTTT.

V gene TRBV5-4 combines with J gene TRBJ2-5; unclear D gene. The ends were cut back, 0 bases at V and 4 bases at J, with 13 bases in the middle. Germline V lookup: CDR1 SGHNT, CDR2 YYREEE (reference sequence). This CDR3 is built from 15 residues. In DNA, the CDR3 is TGTGCCAGCAGCTTGGTGTTTGGCGGTGGAGAGACCCAGTACTTC. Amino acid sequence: CASSLVFGGGETQYF.

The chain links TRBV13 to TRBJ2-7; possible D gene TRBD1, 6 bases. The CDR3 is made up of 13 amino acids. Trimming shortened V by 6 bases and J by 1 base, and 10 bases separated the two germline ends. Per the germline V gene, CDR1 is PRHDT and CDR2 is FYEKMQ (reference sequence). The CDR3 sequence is CASRHGTSYEQYF. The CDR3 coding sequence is TGTGCCAGCAGACATGGGACATCCTACGAGCAGTACTTC.

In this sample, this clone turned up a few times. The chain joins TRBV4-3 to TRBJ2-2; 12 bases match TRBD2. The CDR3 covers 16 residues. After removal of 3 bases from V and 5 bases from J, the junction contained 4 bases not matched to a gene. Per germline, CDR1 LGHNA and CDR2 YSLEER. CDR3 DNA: TGCGCCAGCAGCCAGTCTAGCGGGGGGGCTACCGGGGAGCTGTTTTTT. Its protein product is CASSQSSGGATGELFF.

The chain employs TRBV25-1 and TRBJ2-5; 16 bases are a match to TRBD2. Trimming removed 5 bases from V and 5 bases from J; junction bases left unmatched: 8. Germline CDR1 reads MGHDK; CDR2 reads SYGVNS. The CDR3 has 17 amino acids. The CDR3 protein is CASSPGTSGGAVETQYF. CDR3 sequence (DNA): TGTGCCAGCAGTCCCGGGACTAGCGGGGGGGCCGTCGAGACCCAGTACTTC.